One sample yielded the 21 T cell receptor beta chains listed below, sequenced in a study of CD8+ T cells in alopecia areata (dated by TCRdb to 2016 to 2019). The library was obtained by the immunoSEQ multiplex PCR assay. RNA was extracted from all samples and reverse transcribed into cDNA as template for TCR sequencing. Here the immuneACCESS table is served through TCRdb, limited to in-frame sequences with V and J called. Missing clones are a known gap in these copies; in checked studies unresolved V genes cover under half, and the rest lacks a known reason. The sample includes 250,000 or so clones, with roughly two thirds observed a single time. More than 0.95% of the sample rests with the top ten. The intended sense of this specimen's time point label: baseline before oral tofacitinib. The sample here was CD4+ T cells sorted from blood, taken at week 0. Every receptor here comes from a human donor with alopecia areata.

CDR3 sequence: CASTVEGNSPLHF. CDR3 sequence (DNA): TGTGCCAGCACGGTCGAAGGGAATTCACCCCTCCACTTT. The chain is built from TRBV2 and TRBJ1-6; no definite D call. Germline lookup yields CDR1 SNHLY and CDR2 FYNNEI. V gave up 7 bases and J gave up 7 bases, with 11 bases separating them. The CDR3 totals 13 residues. Variable domain in full (rest from reference TRBV2 and TRBJ1-6): EPEVTQTPSHQVTQMGQEVILRCVPISNHLYFYWYRQILGQKVEFLVSFYNNEISEKSEIFDDQFSVERPDGSNFTLKIRSTKLEDSAMYFCASTVEGNSPLHFGNGTRLTVT.

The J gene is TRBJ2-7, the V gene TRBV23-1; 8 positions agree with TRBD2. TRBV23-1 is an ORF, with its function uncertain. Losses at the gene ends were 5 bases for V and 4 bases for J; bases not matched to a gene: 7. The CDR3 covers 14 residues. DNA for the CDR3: TGCGCCAGCAGTTCGCGGGGGGCCCTTTACGAGCAGTACTTC. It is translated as CASSSRGALYEQYF.

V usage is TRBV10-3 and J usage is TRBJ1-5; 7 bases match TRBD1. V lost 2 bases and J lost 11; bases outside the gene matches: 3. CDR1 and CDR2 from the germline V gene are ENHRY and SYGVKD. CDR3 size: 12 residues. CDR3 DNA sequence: TGTGCCATCAGTGAGCCAGGGGGAGCCCAGCATTTT. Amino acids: CAISEPGGAQHF.

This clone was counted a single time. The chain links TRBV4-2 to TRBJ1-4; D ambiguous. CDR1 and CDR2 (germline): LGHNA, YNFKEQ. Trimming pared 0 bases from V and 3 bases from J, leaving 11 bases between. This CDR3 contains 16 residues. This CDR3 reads CASSQDLRRPNEKLFF. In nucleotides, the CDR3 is TGTGCCAGCAGCCAAGATCTTAGGAGGCCTAATGAAAAACTGTTTTTT.

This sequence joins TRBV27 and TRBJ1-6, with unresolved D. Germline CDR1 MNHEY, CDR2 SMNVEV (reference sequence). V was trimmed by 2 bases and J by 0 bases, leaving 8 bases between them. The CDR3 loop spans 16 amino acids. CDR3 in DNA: TGTGCCAGCAGTTTAGGGCAGAGCTCCTATAATTCACCCCTCCACTTT. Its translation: CASSLGQSSYNSPLHF.

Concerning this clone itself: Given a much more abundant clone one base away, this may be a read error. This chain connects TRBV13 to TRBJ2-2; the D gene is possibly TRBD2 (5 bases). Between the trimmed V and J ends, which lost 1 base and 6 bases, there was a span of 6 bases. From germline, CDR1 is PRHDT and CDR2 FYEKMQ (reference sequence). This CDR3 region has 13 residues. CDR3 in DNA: TGTGCCAGCAGCTTAGAGAGGGCCGGGGAGCTGTTTTTT. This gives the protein CASSLERAGELFF.

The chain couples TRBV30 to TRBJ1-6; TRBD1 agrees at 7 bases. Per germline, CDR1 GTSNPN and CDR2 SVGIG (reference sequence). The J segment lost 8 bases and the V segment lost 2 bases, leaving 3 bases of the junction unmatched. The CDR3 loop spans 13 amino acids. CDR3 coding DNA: TGTGCCTGGAGTAAGGGGGCGGATTCACCCCTCCACTTT. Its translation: CAWSKGADSPLHF.

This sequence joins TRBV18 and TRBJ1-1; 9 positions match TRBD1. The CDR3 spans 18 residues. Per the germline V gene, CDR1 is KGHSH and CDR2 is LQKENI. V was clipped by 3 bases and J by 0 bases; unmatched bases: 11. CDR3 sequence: CASSPRPGQGVVNTEAFF. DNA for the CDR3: TGTGCCAGCTCACCGAGGCCGGGACAGGGAGTTGTGAACACTGAAGCTTTCTTT.

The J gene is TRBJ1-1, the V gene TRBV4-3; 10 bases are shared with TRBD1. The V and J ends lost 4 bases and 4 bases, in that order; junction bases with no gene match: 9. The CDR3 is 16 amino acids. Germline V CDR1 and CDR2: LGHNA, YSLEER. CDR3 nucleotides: TGCGCCAGCAGCCTATCCGGGACAGGGGCAGCCACTGAAGCTTTCTTT. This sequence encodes CASSLSGTGAATEAFF.

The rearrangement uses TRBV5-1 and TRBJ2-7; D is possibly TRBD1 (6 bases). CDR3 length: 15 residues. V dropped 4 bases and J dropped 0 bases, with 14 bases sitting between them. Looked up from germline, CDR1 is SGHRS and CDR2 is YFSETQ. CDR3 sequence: CASSLDSQSSYEQYF. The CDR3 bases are TGCGCCAGCAGCCTGGACAGTCAGAGCTCCTACGAGCAGTACTTC.

CDR3 sequence: CASSLNGQSVSYEQYF. The CDR3 nucleotides read TGTGCCAGCAGCTTAAACGGACAGAGCGTCTCCTACGAGCAGTACTTC. The chain has TRBV11-1 and TRBJ2-7, with D tentatively TRBD1 (6 bases). Germline-derived CDR1 and CDR2 are SGHAT and FQDESV (reference sequence). The V end lost 2 bases, the J end lost 0 bases, and 14 bases lay between the germline ends. This CDR3 is built from 16 residues.

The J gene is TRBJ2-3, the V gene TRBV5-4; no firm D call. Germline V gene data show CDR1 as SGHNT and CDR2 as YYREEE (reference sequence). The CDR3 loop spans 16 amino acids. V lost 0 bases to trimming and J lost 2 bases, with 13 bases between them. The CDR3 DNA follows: TGTGCCAGCAGCTTGGACACCGGGTCGCCCACAGATACGCAGTATTTT. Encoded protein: CASSLDTGSPTDTQYF.

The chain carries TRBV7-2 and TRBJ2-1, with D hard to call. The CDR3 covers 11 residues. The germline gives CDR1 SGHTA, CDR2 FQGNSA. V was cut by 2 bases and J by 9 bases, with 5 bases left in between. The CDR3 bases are TGTGCCAGCAGCTTATGGAGTGAGCAGTTCTTC. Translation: CASSLWSEQFF.

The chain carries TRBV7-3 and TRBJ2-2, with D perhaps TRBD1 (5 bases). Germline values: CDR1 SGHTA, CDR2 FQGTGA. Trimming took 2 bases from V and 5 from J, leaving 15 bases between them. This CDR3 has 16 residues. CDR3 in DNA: TGTGCCAGCAGCTTATTCGGAACAGGAAGAACCGGGGAGCTGTTTTTT. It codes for CASSLFGTGRTGELFF.

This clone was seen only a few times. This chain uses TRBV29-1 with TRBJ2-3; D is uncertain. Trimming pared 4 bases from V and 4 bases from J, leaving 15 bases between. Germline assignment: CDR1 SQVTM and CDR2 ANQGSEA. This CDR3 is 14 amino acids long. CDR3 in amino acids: CSVGQARFPDTQYF. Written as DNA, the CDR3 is TGCAGCGTTGGCCAGGCCAGGTTCCCAGATACGCAGTATTTT.

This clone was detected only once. The CDR3, as DNA: TGTGCCAGCACCTCAGAGACAGATACGCAGTATTTT. This codes for CASTSETDTQYF. The chain couples TRBV6-5 to TRBJ2-3; D is ambiguous. Germline lookup yields CDR1 MNHEY and CDR2 SVGAGI. The V gene lost 7 bases and the J gene lost 3 bases, with 8 bases spanning the gap. CDR3 length equals 12 residues.

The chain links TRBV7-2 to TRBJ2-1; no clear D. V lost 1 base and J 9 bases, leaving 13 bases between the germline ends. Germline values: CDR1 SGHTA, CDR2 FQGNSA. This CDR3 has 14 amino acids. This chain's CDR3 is CASSLGWVNTEQFF. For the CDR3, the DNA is TGTGCCAGCAGCTTAGGCTGGGTGAACACTGAGCAGTTCTTC. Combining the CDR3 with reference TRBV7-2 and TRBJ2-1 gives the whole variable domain GAGVSQSPSNKVTEKGKDVELRCDPISGHTALYWYRQSLGQGLEFLIYFQGNSAPDKSGLPSDRFSAERTGGSVSTLTIQRTQQEDSAVYLCASSLGWVNTEQFFGPGTRLTVL.

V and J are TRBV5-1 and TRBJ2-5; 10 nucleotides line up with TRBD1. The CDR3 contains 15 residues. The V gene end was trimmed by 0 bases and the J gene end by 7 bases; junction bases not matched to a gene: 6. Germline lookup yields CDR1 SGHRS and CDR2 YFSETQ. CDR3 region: CASSLGTGGSGTQYF. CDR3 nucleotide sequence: TGCGCCAGCAGCTTGGGGACAGGGGGATCCGGGACCCAGTACTTC.

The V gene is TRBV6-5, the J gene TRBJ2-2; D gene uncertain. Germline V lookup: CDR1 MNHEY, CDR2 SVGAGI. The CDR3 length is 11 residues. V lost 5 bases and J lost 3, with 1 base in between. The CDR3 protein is CASSDTGELFF. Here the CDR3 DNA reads TGTGCCAGCAGTGACACCGGGGAGCTGTTTTTT.

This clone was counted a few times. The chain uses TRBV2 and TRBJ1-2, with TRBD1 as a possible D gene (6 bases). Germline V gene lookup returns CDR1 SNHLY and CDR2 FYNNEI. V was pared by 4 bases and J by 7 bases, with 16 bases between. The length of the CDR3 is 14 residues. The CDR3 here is CASSASQGMGGYTF. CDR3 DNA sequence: TGTGCCAGCAGTGCTTCCCAGGGGATGGGTGGCTACACCTTC.

CDR3 amino acids: CASSQALDISSYEQYF. The CDR3 nucleotides read TGTGCCAGCAGCCAAGCCCTAGACATCAGCTCCTACGAGCAGTACTTC. The J gene is TRBJ2-7, the V gene TRBV4-2; D unresolved. Germline CDR1 is LGHNA and CDR2 is YNFKEQ. Trimming stripped 1 base from V and 0 bases from J, with 13 bases between. The CDR3 contains 16 residues.